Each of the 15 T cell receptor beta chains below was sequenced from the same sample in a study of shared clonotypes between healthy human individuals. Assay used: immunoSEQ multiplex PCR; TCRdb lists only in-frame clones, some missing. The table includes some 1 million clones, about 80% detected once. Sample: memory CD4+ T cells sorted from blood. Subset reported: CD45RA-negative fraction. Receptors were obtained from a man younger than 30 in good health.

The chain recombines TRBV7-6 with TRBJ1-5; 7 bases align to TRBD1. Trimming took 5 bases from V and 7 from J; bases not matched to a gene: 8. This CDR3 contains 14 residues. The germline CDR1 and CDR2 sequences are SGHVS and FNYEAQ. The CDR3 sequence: CASSPRQGGQPQHF. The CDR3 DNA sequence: TGTGCCAGCAGCCCGAGACAGGGAGGGCAGCCCCAGCATTTT.

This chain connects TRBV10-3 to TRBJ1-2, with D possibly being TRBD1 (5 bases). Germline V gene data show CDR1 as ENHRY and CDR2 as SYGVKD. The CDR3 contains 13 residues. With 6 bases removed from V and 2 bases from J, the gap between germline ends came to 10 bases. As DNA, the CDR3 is TGTGCCATCAGCCGGGACGGAAACTATGGCTACACCTTC. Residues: CAISRDGNYGYTF.

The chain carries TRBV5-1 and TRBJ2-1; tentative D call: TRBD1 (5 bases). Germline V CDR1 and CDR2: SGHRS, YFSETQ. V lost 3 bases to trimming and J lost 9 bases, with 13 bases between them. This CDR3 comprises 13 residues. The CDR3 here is CASSSDLQGEQFF. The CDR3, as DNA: TGCGCCAGCAGCTCCGACCTCCAGGGTGAGCAGTTCTTC.

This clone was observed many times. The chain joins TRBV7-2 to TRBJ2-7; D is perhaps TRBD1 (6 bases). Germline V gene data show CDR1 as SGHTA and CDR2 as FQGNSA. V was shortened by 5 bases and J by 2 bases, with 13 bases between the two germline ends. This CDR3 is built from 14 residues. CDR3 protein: CASSQGHQTYEQYF. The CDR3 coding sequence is TGTGCCAGCAGCCAGGGACACCAGACCTACGAGCAGTACTTC.

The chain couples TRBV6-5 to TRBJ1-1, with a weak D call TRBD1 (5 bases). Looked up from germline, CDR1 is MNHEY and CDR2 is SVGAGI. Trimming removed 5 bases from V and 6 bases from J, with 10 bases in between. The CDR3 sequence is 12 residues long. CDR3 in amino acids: CASSARGAEAFF. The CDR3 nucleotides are TGTGCCAGCAGTGCCCGAGGGGCTGAAGCTTTCTTT.

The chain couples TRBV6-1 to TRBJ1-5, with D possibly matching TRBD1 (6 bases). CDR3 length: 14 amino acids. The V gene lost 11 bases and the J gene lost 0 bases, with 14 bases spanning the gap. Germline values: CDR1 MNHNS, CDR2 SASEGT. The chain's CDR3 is CAASTGVSNQPQHF. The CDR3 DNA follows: TGTGCCGCCTCGACAGGAGTTAGCAATCAGCCCCAGCATTTT.

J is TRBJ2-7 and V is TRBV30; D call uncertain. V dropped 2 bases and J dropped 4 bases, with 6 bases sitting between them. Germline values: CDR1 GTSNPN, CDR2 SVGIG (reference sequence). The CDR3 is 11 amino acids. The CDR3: CAWSFGYEQYF. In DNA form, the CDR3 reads TGTGCCTGGAGTTTCGGGTACGAGCAGTACTTC.

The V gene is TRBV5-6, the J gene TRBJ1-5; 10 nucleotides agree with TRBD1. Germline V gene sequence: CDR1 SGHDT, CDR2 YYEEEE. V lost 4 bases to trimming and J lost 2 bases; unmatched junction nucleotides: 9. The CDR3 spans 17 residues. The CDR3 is CASSIRDRGGGNQPQHF. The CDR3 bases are TGTGCCAGCAGCATACGGGACAGGGGAGGAGGCAATCAGCCCCAGCATTTT. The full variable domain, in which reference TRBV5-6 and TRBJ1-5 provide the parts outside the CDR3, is DAGVTQSPTHLIKTRGQQVTLRCSPKSGHDTVSWYQQALGQGPQFIFQYYEEEERQRGNFPDRFSGHQFPNYSSELNVNALLLGDSALYLCASSIRDRGGGNQPQHFGDGTRLSIL.

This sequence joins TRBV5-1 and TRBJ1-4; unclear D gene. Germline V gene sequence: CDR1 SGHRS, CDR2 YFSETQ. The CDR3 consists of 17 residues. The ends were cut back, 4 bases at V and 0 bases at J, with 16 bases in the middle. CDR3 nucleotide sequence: TGCGCCAGCAGCCCAAGCACAGCATCTGCAACTAATGAAAAACTGTTTTTT. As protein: CASSPSTASATNEKLFF. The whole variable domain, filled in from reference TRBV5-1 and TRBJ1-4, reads KAGVTQTPRYLIKTRGQQVTLSCSPISGHRSVSWYQQTPGQGLQFLFEYFSETQRNKGNFPGRFSGRQFSNSRSEMNVSTLELGDSALYLCASSPSTASATNEKLFFGSGTQLSVL.

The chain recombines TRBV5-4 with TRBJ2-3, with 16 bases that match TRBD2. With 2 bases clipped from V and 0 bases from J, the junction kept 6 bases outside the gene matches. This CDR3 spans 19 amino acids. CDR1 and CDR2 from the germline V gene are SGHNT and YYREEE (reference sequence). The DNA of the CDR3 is TGTGCCAGCAGCTTCTTGGGACTAGCGGGAGGGCCGAGCACAGATACGCAGTATTTT. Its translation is CASSFLGLAGGPSTDTQYF.

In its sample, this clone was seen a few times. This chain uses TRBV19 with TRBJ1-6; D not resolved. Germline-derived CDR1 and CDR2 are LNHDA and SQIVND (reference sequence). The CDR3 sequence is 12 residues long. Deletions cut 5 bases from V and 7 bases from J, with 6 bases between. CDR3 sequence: CASSGRNSPLHF. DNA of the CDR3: TGTGCCAGTAGTGGGCGCAATTCACCCCTCCACTTT.

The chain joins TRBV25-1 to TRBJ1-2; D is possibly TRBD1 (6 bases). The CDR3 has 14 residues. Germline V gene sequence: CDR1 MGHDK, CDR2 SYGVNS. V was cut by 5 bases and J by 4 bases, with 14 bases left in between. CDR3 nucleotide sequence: TGTGCCAGCAGTCCGCCTTCAGGGGTCTATGGCTACACCTTC. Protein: CASSPPSGVYGYTF.

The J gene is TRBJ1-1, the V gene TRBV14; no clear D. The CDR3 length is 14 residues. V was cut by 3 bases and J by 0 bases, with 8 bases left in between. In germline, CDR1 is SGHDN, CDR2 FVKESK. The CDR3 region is CASSQRGLNTEAFF. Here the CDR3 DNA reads TGTGCCAGCAGCCAGCGCGGGCTGAACACTGAAGCTTTCTTT.

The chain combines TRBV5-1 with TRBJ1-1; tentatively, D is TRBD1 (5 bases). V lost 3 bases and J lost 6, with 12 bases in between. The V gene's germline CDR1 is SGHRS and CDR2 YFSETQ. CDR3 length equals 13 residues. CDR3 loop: CASSSSLGAEAFF. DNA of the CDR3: TGCGCCAGCAGCTCCTCCCTAGGGGCTGAAGCTTTCTTT.

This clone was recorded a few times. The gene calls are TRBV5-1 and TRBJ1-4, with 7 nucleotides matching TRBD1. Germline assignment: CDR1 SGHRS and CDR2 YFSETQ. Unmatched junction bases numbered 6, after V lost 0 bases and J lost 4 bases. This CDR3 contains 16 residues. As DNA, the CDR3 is TGCGCCAGCAGCTTGGAGCCAGGGGGAGATAATGAAAAACTGTTTTTT. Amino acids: CASSLEPGGDNEKLFF.